This T cell receptor (beta chain) emerged from a study of blood T cell repertoires in COVID-19 (dated by TCRdb to about 2020). Concerning the study at large: Samples covering the acute and convalescent phases of COVID-19 were provided by collaborators in the United States, Italy and Spain. The samples were drawn from the first 160 participants of the ongoing ImmuneRACE study and from about 1,200 subjects provided by 6 global collaborators. The sample metadata nearly always contained a de-identified subject ID, COVID-19 status, age in years and sex. The prospective study material was composed of cDNA or gDNA derived from T cells, B-cell-depleted T cells, or PBMCs. Where HLA class I and class II types were available, the types were taken from metadata supplied by the sample provider, not from assay-based typing. Deeply sampled blood TCRbeta repertoires from subjects exposed to, actively infected with, or recovered from COVID-19 were included in the dataset. A freely available public database, intended as a resource for researchers studying the immune response to SARS-CoV-2, is where the repertoires were released. Results the study describes overall, beyond this receptor: The amount of clinical and demographic metadata varied by source and participant and was provided uncurated.

The immunoSEQ Assay, a bias-controlled multiplex PCR, was used to amplify TCRbeta CDR3 regions from genomic DNA. In the paper's pipeline: Nucleated cell counts per sample were estimated from amplification of reference gene primers within the assay. To quantify the absolute abundance of each unique TCRbeta CDR3 rearrangement, sequence reads were collapsed and filtered. For each sample, productive Simpson clonality was calculated as the square root of Simpson's diversity index across productive rearrangements. What TCRdb holds here is the immuneACCESS table cut down to in-frame rearrangements. Part of the clones is not present; checked against another copy, under half of the missing clones reflect an unresolved V gene, and the others are unexplained. V and J calls and clone size come straight from that table; D and trimming were deduced from the DNA. Present in this sample are hundreds of thousands of clones, approximately 92% of which were seen just once. Around 0.95% of the sample lies in the top ten.

In Seattle, one collaborating source enrolled patients while the infection was active and tracked those patients longitudinally over the course of disease. Each collaborating institution followed its own protocols to collect whole blood in K2EDTA tubes. Collaborator samples were shipped for TCRbeta analysis as frozen whole blood, isolated PBMCs, or DNA extracted from either sample type. The CDR3 has 16 amino acids, counting the end cysteine and phenylalanine. The kept DNA is CDR3 alone, 48 bases in frame from the first base. The germline V gene sets CDR1 to SGHRS and CDR2 to YFSETQ. Trimmed from V: 3 bases; trimmed from J: 3 bases; junction bases lacking a gene match: 5. A note on this clone: No cognate antigen has been identified for it. No base quality values were provided; no much bigger clone lies one nucleotide off.

The rearranged chain carries TRBV5-1 and TRBJ2-3, with 12 central nucleotides matching TRBD1. The clonotype originates from a man aged 18 to 30 with COVID-19, enrolled during active disease. The sample was peripheral blood. This receptor carries the CDR3 CASSWGDRGLTDTQYF. The DNA reads TGCGCCAGCAGCTGGGGGGACAGGGGGCTGACAGATACGCAGTATTTT.